A single sample gave rise to the 20 T cell receptor beta chains below, sequenced in a study of CD8 T cells in Susac syndrome. With random hexamers, roughly 0.5 to 1 ug RNA was reverse transcribed. MiXCR, applied by TCRdb to the immunoSEQ multiplex PCR reads, yields one record per CDR3 protein. Altogether about 200,000 distinct CDR3 sequences are present, 85% to 95% being singletons, with the ten largest covering 0.1%. The sequenced sample consisted of CD4+ T cells from PBMCs. The receptors derive from a human donor in good health.

This clonotype was seen only once. The chain recombines TRBV2 with TRBJ2-3, with D possibly TRBD2 on 5 matching bases. Trimming stripped 11 bases from V and 6 bases from J, with 18 bases between. Germline V gene data show CDR1 as SNHLY and CDR2 as FYNNEI. The CDR3 sequence is 13 residues long. CDR3 bases: TGTGCCCTCAACCGGGGATCACAGGATACGCAGTATTTT. Its translation is CALNRGSQDTQYF.

The chain couples TRBV12-3 or TRBV12-4 to TRBJ1-1; D might be TRBD1 (6 bases). The CDR3 runs 14 residues. Trimming took 5 bases from V and 5 from J, leaving 15 bases between them. CDR3 loop: CASSRDTLGTEAFF. CDR3 bases: TGTGCCAGCAGTAGGGACACCCTAGGGACTGAAGCTTTCTTT.

The CDR3 nucleotides read TGTGCCAGCAGCCAAGGACGACGGTCCTACGAGCAGTACTTC. It is translated as CASSQGRRSYEQYF. V gene TRBV3-1 combines with J gene TRBJ2-7; D gene ambiguous. CDR3 length: 14 amino acids. Germline V gives CDR1 LGHDT, CDR2 YNNKEL (reference sequence). Trimming pared 1 base from V and 1 base from J, leaving 8 bases between.

CDR3: CASTDTLQGSNTEAFF. The CDR3 coding sequence is TGTGCCAGCACCGACACGCTCCAGGGATCGAACACTGAAGCTTTCTTT. The V gene is TRBV5-6, the J gene TRBJ1-1, with a tentative D call TRBD1 (5 bases). The V end was cut by 6 bases, the J end by 1 base, with 19 bases between. The CDR3 sequence is 16 residues long. The germline gives CDR1 SGHDT, CDR2 YYEEEE.

The chain combines TRBV20-1 with TRBJ1-6; TRBD1 aligns across 7 bases. Germline values: CDR1 DFQATT, CDR2 SNEGSKA (reference sequence). J lost 5 bases, V lost 3 bases, and 10 bases had no gene match. This CDR3 has 16 amino acids. Here the CDR3 reads CSASPTGATDNSPLHF. The CDR3 region has the DNA TGCAGTGCTAGCCCAACAGGGGCTACCGATAATTCACCCCTCCACTTT.

The CDR3 is CATSDHGEEETQYF. CDR3 coding DNA: TGTGCCACCAGTGATCATGGAGAGGAGGAGACCCAGTACTTC. The V call is TRBV24-1, the J call TRBJ2-5; D uncertain. CDR3 size: 14 residues. The ends were cut back, 3 bases at V and 5 bases at J, with 12 bases in the middle. The germline V gene has CDR1 KGHDR and CDR2 SFDVKD.

This chain joins TRBV7-9 and TRBJ1-1; D remains unclear. The germline V gene has CDR1 SEHNR and CDR2 FQNEAQ (reference sequence). The CDR3 consists of 15 residues. Between the trimmed V and J ends, which lost 4 bases and 4 bases, there was a span of 16 bases. CDR3 nucleotides: TGTGCCAGCAGCTCTAGGGTTACTCGAGGCACTGAAGCTTTCTTT. Its protein product is CASSSRVTRGTEAFF.

This sequence joins TRBV7-9 and TRBJ2-7; 8 bases are a match to TRBD1. The CDR3 contains 14 residues. The germline gives CDR1 SEHNR, CDR2 FQNEAQ (reference sequence). V shed 5 bases, J shed 3 bases, and the junction held 6 bases outside the gene matches. DNA of the CDR3: TGTGCCAGCAGCCTGACAGGGGTTGGCTACGAGCAGTACTTC. It codes for CASSLTGVGYEQYF.

A single count supports this clonotype. The chain recombines TRBV28 with TRBJ2-3, with D possibly being TRBD1 or TRBD2 (6 bases each). CDR3 size: 14 residues. From germline, CDR1 is MDHEN and CDR2 SYDVKM. The germline V and J ends were trimmed by 7 bases and 2 bases, with 13 bases remaining between them. Here the CDR3 DNA reads TGTGCCAGCAAAGGGGGACTCTTCACAGATACGCAGTATTTT. Translation gives CASKGGLFTDTQYF.

The genes are TRBV7-2 and TRBJ2-7, with D perhaps matching TRBD1 (5 bases). Germline loops: CDR1 SGHTA, CDR2 FQGNSA. This CDR3 region has 15 residues. V shed 3 bases and J shed 3 bases, with 15 bases lying between them. The CDR3 reads CASSLGSRQGYEQYF. CDR3 bases: TGTGCCAGCAGCTTGGGGTCGCGTCAGGGCTACGAGCAGTACTTC.

V is TRBV2 and J is TRBJ2-7; 9 bases map to TRBD1. The trim removed 6 bases at V and 6 bases at J, leaving 6 bases unmatched. CDR3 size: 13 residues. CDR1 and CDR2 from the germline V gene are SNHLY and FYNNEI. CDR3 amino acids: CASSEQGAVEQYV. In nucleotides, the CDR3 is TGTGCCAGCAGCGAACAGGGGGCGGTCGAGCAGTACGTC.

V gene TRBV2 combines with J gene TRBJ2-2; D uncertain. The length of the CDR3 is 14 residues. Germline V CDR1 and CDR2: SNHLY, FYNNEI. Trimming cost V 6 bases and J 6 bases, with 14 bases left between them. CDR3 in DNA: TGTGCCAGCAGAACCCAGGTTTCAGCCGGGGAGCTGTTTTTT. Residues: CASRTQVSAGELFF.

The chain joins TRBV20-1 to TRBJ2-6; D gene unclear. Trimming took 6 bases from V and 0 from J, leaving 9 bases between them. Germline CDR1 DFQATT, CDR2 SNEGSKA (reference sequence). The CDR3 runs 14 residues. CDR3: CSARKGSGANVLTF. CDR3 coding DNA: TGCAGTGCGAGGAAAGGCTCTGGGGCCAACGTCCTGACTTTC.

The chain couples TRBV14 to TRBJ2-2, with D maybe TRBD1 (5 bases). The V gene lost 1 base and the J gene lost 4 bases, with 10 bases spanning the gap. This CDR3 contains 15 residues. CDR1 and CDR2 (germline): SGHDN, FVKESK. CDR3 DNA sequence: TGTGCCAGCAGCCAAGTGATAAGGGGCACCGGGGAGCTGTTTTTT. Its translation: CASSQVIRGTGELFF.

The rearrangement joins TRBV9 to TRBJ1-2; D possibly corresponds to TRBD1 (5 bases). The CDR3 contains 13 residues. V was trimmed by 3 bases and J by 7 bases, leaving 13 bases between them. Germline V gene sequence: CDR1 SGDLS, CDR2 YYNGEE. CDR3 protein: CASSAGRPIGYTF. The CDR3 DNA follows: TGTGCCAGCAGCGCGGGACGACCGATTGGCTACACCTTC.

The rearrangement links TRBV20-1 to TRBJ1-2; D is unclear. The V end lost 6 bases, the J end lost 4 bases, and 15 bases lay between the germline ends. Germline-derived CDR1 and CDR2 are DFQATT and SNEGSKA (reference sequence). The length of the CDR3 is 13 residues. The CDR3 sequence is CSAVGQWSYGYTF. As DNA, the CDR3 is TGCAGTGCAGTGGGTCAGTGGAGCTATGGCTACACCTTC.

This clonotype appeared a single time. This chain uses TRBV24-1 with TRBJ2-1; tentatively, D is TRBD1 (6 bases). The V end was cut by 7 bases, the J end by 4 bases, with 10 bases between. This CDR3 comprises 13 residues. The germline V gene has CDR1 KGHDR and CDR2 SFDVKD. The DNA for the CDR3 is TGTGCCACCAGACAAGGACAGTACAATGAGCAGTTCTTC. Its protein is CATRQGQYNEQFF.

The V call is TRBV20-1, the J call TRBJ2-3; TRBD2 agrees at 9 bases. Germline V lookup: CDR1 DFQATT, CDR2 SNEGSKA (reference sequence). This CDR3 spans 15 amino acids. V shed 5 bases and J 3 bases; nucleotides not matched to a gene: 9. The CDR3 bases are TGCAGTGCTGAGCGACTAGCGGAGCAGACAGATACGCAGTATTTT. Amino acid sequence: CSAERLAEQTDTQYF.

V is TRBV9 and J is TRBJ2-5; D gene uncertain. The V gene's germline CDR1 is SGDLS and CDR2 YYNGEE. This CDR3 has 11 amino acids. Trimming pared 7 bases from V and 5 bases from J, leaving 9 bases between. This chain's CDR3 is CASGRWETQYF. The CDR3 coding sequence is TGTGCCAGCGGCAGATGGGAGACCCAGTACTTC.

The chain employs TRBV29-1 and TRBJ2-1, with D tentatively TRBD2 (6 bases). V was cut by 7 bases and J by 0 bases, with 10 bases left in between. The CDR3 extends over 13 amino acids. Germline V gene lookup returns CDR1 SQVTM and CDR2 ANQGSEA. The chain's CDR3 is CSGWTISYNEQFF. The CDR3 DNA is TGCAGCGGTTGGACTATCTCCTACAATGAGCAGTTCTTC.